This TCR beta chain is drawn from a study of cytomegalovirus exposure and HLA in healthy donors. The wider study: As released early, the data held 65 million to 90 million unique TCRs from HLA-typed donors. Overall study results and limits: Sequencing artifact likely explains a cluster of highly shared sequence variants. Common viral pathogens (according to a later analysis) appeared linked to several of the most significant clusters.

Notes on this clone: Its target is not known.

Primers for the PCR totalled 60 Vbeta and 13 Jbeta. The protocol was immunoSEQ multiplex PCR, while the TCRdb copy is restricted to in-frame clones and leaves out a portion. This table has roughly 160,000 clones, approximately 88% appearing once. Germline CDR1 SGHVS, CDR2 FNYEAQ. V dropped 5 bases and J dropped 1; count of bases not matched to a gene: 2. The CDR3 spans 14 residues. The sample comprised PBMCs. The rearrangement joins TRBV7-6 to TRBJ1-1, with TRBD1 identical over 9 bases. This clonotype was obtained from a woman younger than 45 in good health and CMV-seronegative. CDR3 loop: CASSGGQGNTEAFF. CDR3 nucleotide sequence: TGTGCCAGCAGCGGGGGACAGGGGAACACTGAAGCTTTCTTT.